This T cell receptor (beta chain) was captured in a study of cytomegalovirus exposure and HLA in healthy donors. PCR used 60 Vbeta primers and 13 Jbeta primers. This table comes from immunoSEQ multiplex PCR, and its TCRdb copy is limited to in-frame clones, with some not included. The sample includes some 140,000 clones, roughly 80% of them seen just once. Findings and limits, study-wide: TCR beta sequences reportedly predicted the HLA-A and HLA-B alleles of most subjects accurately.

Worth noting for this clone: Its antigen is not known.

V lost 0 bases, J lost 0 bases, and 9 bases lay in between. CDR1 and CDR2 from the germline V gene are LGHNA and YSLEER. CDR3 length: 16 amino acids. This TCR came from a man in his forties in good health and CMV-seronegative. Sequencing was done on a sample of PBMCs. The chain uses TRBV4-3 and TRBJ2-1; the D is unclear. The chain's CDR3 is CASSQDTLSSYNEQFF. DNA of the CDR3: TGCGCCAGCAGCCAAGACACCCTGAGCTCCTACAATGAGCAGTTCTTC.